Each of the 10 T cell receptor beta chains below was sequenced from the same sample in a study of response to subunit inactivated influenza vaccine. Via MiXCR, TCRdb re-called the RT-PCR reads, giving one row per CDR3 protein. The sample lists more than 150,000 distinct CDR3 sequences; around 9% were seen once. Here the sequenced sample was non-naive T cells sorted from PBMCs, taken on the day of vaccination. The receptors stem from a man aged 50-60 years who received an inactivated influenza vaccine.

In this sample, this clonotype turned up a few times. The V gene is TRBV20-1, the J gene TRBJ2-3, with D perhaps matching TRBD1 or TRBD2 (5 bases each). This CDR3 has 14 residues. Trimming removed 0 bases at V and 3 bases at J, with 10 bases between. Germline CDR1 DFQATT, CDR2 SNEGSKA (reference sequence). The CDR3 is CSARDGGSTDTQYF. CDR3 bases: TGCAGTGCTAGAGATGGGGGATCTACAGATACGCAGTATTTT.

The chain recombines TRBV5-1 with TRBJ2-3, with 11 bases that match TRBD1. The germline V gene has CDR1 SGHRS and CDR2 YFSETQ. V dropped 4 bases and J dropped 3; count of bases not matched to a gene: 10. This CDR3 comprises 17 residues. Written as DNA, the CDR3 is TGCGCCAGCAGCCTCCCGTGGACAGGGGGCCAAACAGATACGCAGTATTTT. Its translation: CASSLPWTGGQTDTQYF.

The V and J genes are TRBV4-1 and TRBJ2-7; perhaps TRBD1 as D (5 bases). The CDR3 loop spans 15 amino acids. The ends were cut back, 1 base at V and 3 bases at J, with 13 bases in the middle. Germline loops: CDR1 MGHRA, CDR2 YSYEKL. The CDR3 here is CASSQGRQGIYEQYF. Written as DNA, the CDR3 is TGCGCCAGCAGCCAAGGACGGCAGGGTATCTACGAGCAGTACTTC.

This clonotype was counted a few times. This chain connects TRBV28 to TRBJ2-3; 8 bases match TRBD1. The germline gives CDR1 MDHEN, CDR2 SYDVKM. This CDR3 comprises 15 residues. With 3 bases clipped from V and 6 bases from J, the junction kept 8 bases outside the gene matches. DNA for the CDR3: TGTGCCAGCAGTTTCAGGGGGCGGGTATCGGATACGCAGTATTTT. Protein: CASSFRGRVSDTQYF.

The sample holds one count of this clonotype. The chain has TRBV28 and TRBJ2-3; D may be TRBD2 (6 bases). The germline V gene encodes CDR1 MDHEN and CDR2 SYDVKM. The CDR3 extends over 16 amino acids. V gave up 1 base and J gave up 0 bases, with 11 bases separating them. The DNA of the CDR3 is TGTGCCAGCAGTTTATTCGGGCGGGGCAGCACAGATACGCAGTATTTT. Its protein is CASSLFGRGSTDTQYF.

Comment on this clonotype: A much larger clone differs by one base, so this may be a read error. The chain carries TRBV20-1 and TRBJ2-3; D is ambiguous. Germline values: CDR1 DFQATT, CDR2 SNEGSKA (reference sequence). This CDR3 has 14 amino acids. V was trimmed by 6 bases and J by 1 base, leaving 14 bases between them. CDR3 sequence (DNA): TGCAGTGCCACCCTAGAGACCCGCACAGATACGCAGTATTTT. Protein product: CSATLETRTDTQYF.

The chain employs TRBV5-5 and TRBJ2-7, with a possible D match to TRBD2 (6 bases). The CDR3 consists of 13 residues. Per the germline V gene, CDR1 is SGHKS and CDR2 is YYEKEE (reference sequence). The V end lost 5 bases, the J end lost 7 bases, and 16 bases lay between the germline ends. The CDR3 DNA reads TGTGCCAGCAGAAATAGACGGGGGTCGGAGCAGTACTTC. Protein product: CASRNRRGSEQYF.

The table lists this clonotype with a few counts. The rearrangement joins TRBV29-1 to TRBJ2-7; D not certain. The CDR3 extends over 13 amino acids. V lost 4 bases to trimming and J lost 2 bases, with 12 bases between them. The germline CDR1 and CDR2 sequences are SQVTM and ANQGSEA. The CDR3 coding sequence is TGCAGCGTTGCTCCCCAAAACACCTACGAGCAGTACTTC. Residues: CSVAPQNTYEQYF.

The V call is TRBV27, the J call TRBJ2-7; TRBD2 aligns across 7 bases. The CDR3 is made up of 15 amino acids. Germline lookup yields CDR1 MNHEY and CDR2 SMNVEV (reference sequence). Germline trimming cut 6 bases from V and 3 bases from J; bases unmatched to any gene: 11. CDR3 DNA: TGTGCCAGCAGCCCAAGCGGGACCCCACTCTACGAGCAGTACTTC. It codes for CASSPSGTPLYEQYF.

The chain carries TRBV28 and TRBJ2-5; TRBD2 matches at 11 bases. The CDR3 has 17 amino acids. Looked up from germline, CDR1 is MDHEN and CDR2 is SYDVKM. The junction had 11 bases not matched to a gene; V was cut back by 5 bases and J by 3 bases. CDR3 in amino acids: CASSPAASGGFKETQYF. CDR3 coding DNA: TGTGCCAGCAGTCCCGCAGCTAGCGGGGGGTTTAAAGAGACCCAGTACTTC.